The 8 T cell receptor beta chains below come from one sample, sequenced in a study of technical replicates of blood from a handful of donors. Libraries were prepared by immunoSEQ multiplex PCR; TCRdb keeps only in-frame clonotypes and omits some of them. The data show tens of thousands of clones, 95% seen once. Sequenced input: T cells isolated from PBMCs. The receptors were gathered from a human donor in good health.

CDR3 protein: CASSVGTFSYEQYF. The DNA of the CDR3 is TGTGCCAGCAGCGTGGGGACATTCTCCTACGAGCAGTACTTC. The rearrangement uses TRBV9 and TRBJ2-7; maybe TRBD1 (6 bases). Germline V gene sequence: CDR1 SGDLS, CDR2 YYNGEE. V gave up 2 bases and J gave up 0 bases, with 9 bases separating them. CDR3 length: 14 residues.

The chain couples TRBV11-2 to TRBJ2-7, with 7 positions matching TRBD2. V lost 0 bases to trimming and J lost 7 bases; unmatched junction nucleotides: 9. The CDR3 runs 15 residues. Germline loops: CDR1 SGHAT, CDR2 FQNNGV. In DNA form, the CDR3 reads TGTGCCAGCAGCTTAGATCGCGGGAGCCTCGGAGAGCAGTACTTC. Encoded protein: CASSLDRGSLGEQYF.

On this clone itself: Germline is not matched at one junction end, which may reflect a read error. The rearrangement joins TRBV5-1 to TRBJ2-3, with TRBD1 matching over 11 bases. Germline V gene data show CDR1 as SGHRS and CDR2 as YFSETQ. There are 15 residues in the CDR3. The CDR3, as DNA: TGCGCCAGCAGCTTGAGGACAGGGGGCACCGATACGCAGTATTTT. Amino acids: CASSLRTGGTDTQYF.

CDR3 sequence: CASSSWTGGDGYTF. The CDR3 DNA is TGCGCCAGCAGCTCATGGACAGGGGGCGATGGCTACACCTTC. V gene TRBV5-1 combines with J gene TRBJ1-2; 11 bases agree with TRBD1. V dropped 3 bases and J dropped 6; count of bases not matched to a gene: 4. In germline, CDR1 is SGHRS, CDR2 YFSETQ. The CDR3 loop spans 14 amino acids. Variable domain in full (rest from reference TRBV5-1 and TRBJ1-2): KAGVTQTPRYLIKTRGQQVTLSCSPISGHRSVSWYQQTPGQGLQFLFEYFSETQRNKGNFPGRFSGRQFSNSRSEMNVSTLELGDSALYLCASSSWTGGDGYTFGSGTRLTVV.

The DNA of the CDR3 is TGTGCCAGCGCCCACCAAGCTGGGAGCCATGGTGAAGCTTTCTTT. Translation gives CASAHQAGSHGEAFF. The chain joins TRBV6-1 to TRBJ1-1, with no clear D. The CDR3 loop spans 15 amino acids. In germline, CDR1 is MNHNS, CDR2 SASEGT. V lost 8 bases and J 7 bases, leaving 23 bases between the germline ends.

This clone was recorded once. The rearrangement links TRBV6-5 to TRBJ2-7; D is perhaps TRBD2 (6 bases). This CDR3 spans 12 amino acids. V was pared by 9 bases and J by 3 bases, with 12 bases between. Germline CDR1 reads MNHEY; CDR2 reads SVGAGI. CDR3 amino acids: CASSGGGYEQYF. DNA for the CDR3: TGTGCCAGTAGCGGAGGCGGCTACGAGCAGTACTTC.

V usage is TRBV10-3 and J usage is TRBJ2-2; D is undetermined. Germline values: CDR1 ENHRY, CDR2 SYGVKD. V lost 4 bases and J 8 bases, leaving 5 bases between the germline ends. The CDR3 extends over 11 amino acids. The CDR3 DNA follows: TGTGCCATCAGTGCAAATGGGGAGCTGTTTTTT. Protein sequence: CAISANGELFF.

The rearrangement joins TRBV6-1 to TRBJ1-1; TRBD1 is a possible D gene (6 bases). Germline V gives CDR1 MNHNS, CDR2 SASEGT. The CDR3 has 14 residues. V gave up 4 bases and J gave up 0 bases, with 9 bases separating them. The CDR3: CASSVGQLNTEAFF. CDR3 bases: TGTGCCAGCAGTGTAGGACAGTTGAACACTGAAGCTTTCTTT.